This is a list of T cell receptor beta chains from one sample in a study of T cell repertoires in cytomegalovirus infection. TCRdb re-analysed the reads in MiXCR, keeping a single row per CDR3 protein. The sample has around 71,000 distinct CDR3 sequences; about 20% are singletons. No cognate antigen is known for these TCRs. Source: CD8+ T cells from cultured PBMCs, taken from culture after CMV antigen stimulation. The source is a human donor in good health (CMV status not recorded). Some clones in this sample may be carry-over from other donors' samples. Both conserved end residues are part of each CDR3. Each record gives: D gene, J gene, V gene, clone size, CDR3 protein, CDR3 DNA. The D gene is left open where the match is weak. Clone size is not always given. Where it is, it says once, few, many or a class for expanded clones.

>TRBD1|TRBJ2-5|TRBV7-9|few
CASSAPSGGQETQYF
TGTGCCAGCAGTGCTCCCTCAGGGGGACAAGAGACCCAGTACTTC
>NA|TRBJ2-3|TRBV5-6|few
CASSFGAVPVLGTDTQYF
TGTGCCAGCAGCTTCGGTGCTGTACCCGTCCTTGGCACAGATACGCAGTATTTT
>TRBD1|TRBJ2-7|TRBV5-1|NA
CASSLGRTGAFYYEQYF
TGCGCCAGCAGCTTAGGAAGGACAGGTGCCTTCTACTACGAGCAGTACTTC
>NA|TRBJ1-1|TRBV30|NA
CAWSLFENTEAFF
TGTGCCTGGAGCTTATTTGAGAACACTGAAGCTTTCTTT
>NA|TRBJ1-1|TRBV7-2|few
CASSLRQGNTEAFF
TGTGCCAGCAGCTTACGGCAGGGGAACACTGAAGCTTTCTTT
>TRBD2|TRBJ2-7|TRBV11-2|few
CASSWGAGGYEQYF
TGTGCCAGCAGCTGGGGTGCGGGGGGCTACGAGCAGTACTTC
>TRBD1|TRBJ1-2|TRBV7-2|NA
CASSLKIRGQGAFGYTF
TGTGCCAGCAGCTTAAAAATTAGGGGACAGGGGGCCTTTGGCTACACCTTC
>NA|TRBJ2-3|TRBV4-3|once
CASSQDPAQGPTDTQYF
TGCGCCAGCAGCCAAGATCCGGCACAGGGCCCCACAGATACGCAGTATTTT
>NA|TRBJ2-7|TRBV27|NA
CASSLSGRIYEQYF
TGTGCCAGCAGTTTATCCGGCCGGATCTACGAGCAGTACTTC
>NA|TRBJ1-2|TRBV9|few
CASSGGTGYGYTF
TGTGCCAGCAGTGGGGGGACGGGCTATGGCTACACCTTC
>NA|TRBJ2-1|TRBV6-2/TRBV6-3|NA
CASSYPLGPYNEQFF
TGTGCCAGCAGTTACCCCCTGGGGCCCTACAATGAGCAGTTCTTC
>NA|TRBJ2-7|TRBV4-1|NA
CASSMIISSDGPSYEQYF
TGCGCCAGCAGCATGATAATTTCCTCGGACGGACCATCCTACGAGCAGTACTTC
>NA|TRBJ2-7|TRBV7-2|NA
CASSWGDRRDEQYF
TGTGCCAGCAGCTGGGGGGACCGAAGGGACGAGCAGTACTTC
>NA|TRBJ2-3|TRBV10-3|NA
CAINKGGPADTQYF
TGTGCCATCAATAAGGGGGGGCCCGCAGATACGCAGTATTTT
>NA|TRBJ2-5|TRBV6-2/TRBV6-3|NA
CASSYMRADRETQYF
TGTGCCAGCAGTTACATGCGGGCAGATCGGGAGACCCAGTACTTC
>NA|TRBJ2-1|TRBV27|NA
CASSRLDEQFF
TGTGCCAGCAGTCGTCTGGATGAGCAGTTCTTC
>NA|TRBJ1-5|TRBV6-2/TRBV6-3|NA
CASRKGGHQPQHF
TGTGCCAGCAGGAAGGGGGGCCATCAGCCCCAGCATTTT
>TRBD1|TRBJ1-1|TRBV7-2|many
CASSYRGLSVTEAFF
TGTGCCAGCAGCTACAGGGGGCTGTCCGTCACTGAAGCTTTCTTT
>NA|TRBJ2-3|TRBV7-9|few
CASSFVAKSTDTQYF
TGTGCCAGCAGCTTTGTAGCGAAGAGCACAGATACGCAGTATTTT
>TRBD2|TRBJ2-1|TRBV7-7|few
CASSPLGLAGGNEQFF
TGTGCCAGCAGCCCTCTGGGCCTAGCGGGCGGAAATGAGCAGTTCTTC
>NA|TRBJ2-7|TRBV2|NA
CASSTIYEQYF
TGTGCCAGCAGTACGATCTACGAGCAGTACTTC
>NA|TRBJ1-1|TRBV7-6|NA
CASSFSPGLNTEAFF
TGTGCCAGCAGCTTCTCCCCTGGACTGAACACTGAAGCTTTCTTT
>NA|TRBJ1-1|TRBV7-2|few
CASSLGTPWQGVGAFF
TGTGCCAGCAGCTTAGGGACACCGTGGCAGGGCGTAGGAGCTTTCTTT
>NA|TRBJ2-1|TRBV7-2|few
CASSPLSYNEQFF
TGTGCCAGCAGCCCCCTCTCCTACAATGAGCAGTTCTTC
>TRBD1|TRBJ1-4|TRBV7-9|many
CASSLATGGFEKLFF
TGTGCCAGCAGCTTAGCTACAGGGGGATTTGAAAAACTGTTTTTT
>NA|TRBJ2-7|TRBV27|NA
CASSPSEGESSYEQYF
TGTGCCAGCAGTCCCTCGGAGGGTGAGAGCTCCTACGAGCAGTACTTC
>NA|TRBJ1-1|TRBV7-9|many
CASSSPRREGENTEAFF
TGTGCCAGCAGCTCCCCCCGTCGGGAGGGAGAGAACACTGAAGCTTTCTTT
>TRBD1|TRBJ2-2|TRBV6-1|NA
CASSRDRVDTGELFF
TGTGCCAGCAGCCGGGACAGGGTAGACACCGGGGAGCTGTTTTTT
>TRBD2|TRBJ2-6|TRBV11-2|NA
CASSWDRRGEANVLTF
TGTGCCAGCAGCTGGGACCGACGGGGGGAAGCCAACGTCCTGACTTTC
>NA|TRBJ2-1|TRBV7-9|medium-sized
CASSLEKEQFF
TGTGCCAGCAGCTTAGAGAAGGAGCAGTTCTTC
>TRBD1|TRBJ2-7|TRBV2|NA
CASSGLAGGAYF
TGTGCCAGCAGTGGGCTGGCAGGGGGCGCCTACTTC
>NA|TRBJ1-3|TRBV7-2|many
CASSSGTTGNTIYF
TGTGCCAGCAGCTCCGGGACAACTGGAAACACCATATATTTT
>NA|TRBJ1-2|TRBV27|few
CASSFRVNYGYTF
TGTGCCAGCAGTTTTCGGGTAAACTATGGCTACACCTTC
>TRBD1|TRBJ1-6|TRBV5-5|few
CASSYYGTDNNSPLHF
TGTGCCAGCAGCTACTACGGGACAGATAATAATTCTCCCCTCCACTTT
>NA|TRBJ2-7|TRBV12-3/TRBV12-4|NA
CASSPLRARGYEQYF
TGTGCCAGCAGTCCACTAAGGGCTCGAGGGTACGAGCAGTACTTC
>NA|TRBJ2-4|TRBV7-6|NA
CASSLAQDSQYF
TGTGCCAGCAGCTTAGCGCAAGACAGTCAGTACTTC
>NA|TRBJ1-1|TRBV7-8|NA
CASSLPFDRMNTEAFF
TGTGCCAGCAGCTTACCCTTCGACAGGATGAACACTGAAGCTTTCTTT
>NA|TRBJ1-5|TRBV6-2/TRBV6-3|NA
CASSYELTDNVYYIQPQHF
TGTGCCAGCAGTTACGAGCTTACTGACAACGTCTACTATATCCAGCCCCAGCATTTT
>NA|TRBJ1-1|TRBV14|NA
CASSSASTALAFF
TGTGCCAGCAGCTCCGCTTCAACAGCCCTGGCTTTCTTT
>NA|TRBJ2-1|TRBV7-1|few
CASSPLEEQFF
TGTGCCAGCAGCCCTTTAGAAGAGCAGTTCTTC
>TRBD1|TRBJ2-7|TRBV7-2|NA
CASSFRGQAAHEQYF
TGTGCCAGCAGCTTCCGAGGACAGGCAGCCCACGAGCAGTACTTC
>TRBD1|TRBJ1-1|TRBV7-2|NA
CASSTLDRVGTEAFF
TGTGCCAGCAGCACCCTGGACAGGGTCGGCACTGAAGCTTTCTTT
>NA|TRBJ2-3|TRBV7-6|NA
CASSLERGPREDTQYF
TGTGCCAGCAGCTTAGAACGGGGTCCTCGGGAAGATACGCAGTATTTT
>NA|TRBJ2-7|TRBV4-1|few
CASSQDTGWEQYF
TGCGCCAGCAGCCAAGACACCGGCTGGGAGCAGTACTTC
>NA|TRBJ2-7|TRBV25-1|few
CASSTHEQYF
TGTGCCAGCAGTACCCACGAGCAGTACTTC